The clone carrying this TCR beta chain was counted a single time. Germline V CDR1 and CDR2: MGHDK, SYGVNS. The CDR3 totals 16 residues. V lost 1 base and J lost 4, with 15 bases in between. This entry comes from a study of blood T cell repertoires in COVID-19. The wider study: Samples of COVID-19 (acute and convalescent) were obtained from the United States, Italy and Spain. PBMCs, B-cell-depleted T cells, or T cells provided the cDNA or gDNA that made up the material.

Original handling: Nucleated cell counts were estimated from reference gene primer amplification. Sequencing was performed with immunoSEQ multiplex PCR; in TCRdb, only in-frame clones are kept and a portion is missing. V, J and clone size derive from that table, while D and trimming were established from the DNA sequence. This table has over 200,000 clones, around 79% appearing once. The chain is built from TRBV25-1 and TRBJ2-3; perhaps TRBD1 as D (5 bases). This clonotype was obtained from a woman of 80 years or more with acute or convalescent COVID-19. Sequencing was performed on peripheral blood. The CDR3 region is CASSELGRAGPDTQYF. CDR3 bases: TGTGCCAGCAGTGAATTAGGAAGGGCAGGGCCAGATACGCAGTATTTT.